The T cell receptor beta chain under discussion was sequenced for a study of brain T cells in children with intractable seizures. In germline, CDR1 is SGHAT, CDR2 FQNNGV. V was pared by 5 bases and J by 10 bases, with 2 bases of the junction left unmatched. This CDR3 spans 12 amino acids. Time point: blood from clinic visit 5 months post-surgery; TSC patient then seizure free. Surgery cases with the highest brain T cell transcript signatures were chosen for sequencing. Measured with immunoSEQ multiplex PCR; TCRdb has only the in-frame clones, and not every one. The sample holds hundreds of thousands of clones; about 94% are singletons and the top ten take 5.7%.

The TCR sequence derives from a boy under three years old with tuberous sclerosis and intractable seizures. The rearrangement joins TRBV11-2 to TRBJ2-1, with 10 bases aligning to TRBD2. The sample was peripheral blood, taken roughly 5 months after surgery. The CDR3 sequence: CASSELAGEQFF. In nucleotides, the CDR3 is TGTGCCAGCAGCGAACTAGCGGGAGAGCAGTTCTTC.